The T cell receptor (beta chain) under discussion was sequenced for a study of T cells in narcolepsy. Generated by immunoSEQ multiplex PCR, the TCRdb table keeps only in-frame clones and is missing some. The data contain some 35,000 clones, about four fifths of them singletons. J gave up 6 bases and V 6 bases, and 8 bases lay outside the gene matches. The CDR3 covers 14 residues. Germline lookup yields CDR1 MNHEY and CDR2 SVGAGI. Sample: memory (CD45RA-) CD4+ T cells from blood. This sequence originates from a human donor in good health. The chain has TRBV6-5 and TRBJ2-5, with 9 bases fitting TRBD1. Written as DNA, the CDR3 is TGTGCCAGCAGCGAGGACAGGGGAGGCAAGACCCAGTACTTC. It is translated as CASSEDRGGKTQYF.